The rows below give T cell receptor beta chains drawn from one sample of a study of cytomegalovirus exposure and HLA in healthy donors. The protocol was immunoSEQ multiplex PCR, while the TCRdb copy is restricted to in-frame clones and leaves out a portion. This listing includes 150,000 to 200,000 clones. The material sequenced was PBMCs. The receptors shown here come from a young man in good health and CMV-seronegative. The CDR3 runs from the conserved cysteine through the conserved F or W.

V gene	J gene	CDR3 protein
TRBV5-1	TRBJ1-1	CASSQDRGMSTEAFF
TRBV5-1	TRBJ1-6	CASSDDRVGSPLHF
TRBV7-9	TRBJ2-7	CASSLSLSYEQYF
TRBV9	TRBJ1-5	CASSLGGAGNQPQHF
TRBV2	TRBJ1-1	CASRAGENNEAFF
TRBV19	TRBJ1-5	CASINDGGSNQPQHF
TRBV10-2	TRBJ1-1	CASNRVPNTEAFF
TRBV6-5	TRBJ2-7	CASSFAAGASYEQYF
TRBV30	TRBJ1-3	CAWSVGDSGNTIYF
TRBV5-1	TRBJ1-2	CASSLEGRGGYPNYGYTF
TRBV19	TRBJ2-2	CASSKRTYDNTGELFF
TRBV6-1	TRBJ2-2	CASSEMAASNTGELFF
TRBV6-4	TRBJ2-7	CASSDRRLALYEQYF
TRBV9	TRBJ1-2	CASSVGPGAGYGYTF
TRBV10-3	TRBJ2-7	CAIQNRPENYEQYF
TRBV28	TRBJ2-1	CASKIAGVRNEQFF